The text below deals with one T cell receptor beta chain. Its antigen remains unknown. This CDR3 has 13 residues. The V end was cut by 3 bases, the J end by 11 bases, with 16 bases between. The data were taken from a study of post-analysis software for immune sequencing data. Overall study results and limits: There were about 5 TRBV segments more frequent in patients than controls, and TRBV5-6, TRBV5-1 and TRBV20-1 were among them.

Prepared libraries of TCR beta cDNA carried unique molecular identifiers. Via MiXCR, TCRdb re-called the PCR reads, giving one row per CDR3 protein. The sample includes about 760,000 distinct CDR3 sequences, just under 30% seen only once; the top ten take around 0.56%. The clonotype originates from a girl under 18 with multiple sclerosis. Sequenced input: blood. The chain recombines TRBV12-3 or TRBV12-4 with TRBJ2-5; D is unclear. For the CDR3, the DNA is TGTGCCAGCAGTTTGAAAGCCGACAATGAGCAGTACTTC. It codes for CASSLKADNEQYF.